The rows below give T cell receptor beta chains drawn from one sample of a study of T-cell reconstitution after alpha-beta-depleted transplantation in children. One entry per CDR3 protein results from TCRdb running MiXCR on the PCR reads. The repertoire holds 150,000 to 200,000 distinct CDR3 sequences, with over 5.5% as singletons. The sequences come from PBMCs from the stem cell graft donor, collected from the stem cell graft. Receptors originate from a human donor who donated a stem cell graft to a child with Wiskott-Aldrich syndrome. Each CDR3 is given with its conserved first and last residue. The D gene is left open where the match is weak. Size is stated for part of the rows, as once, few or many counts, or as a class when the clone is expanded.

TRBV18	NA	TRBJ2-1	TRBD1	CASSRQGSSSYNEQFF	TGTGCCAGCTCACGACAGGGTTCGAGCTCCTACAATGAGCAGTTCTTC
TRBV6-5	many	TRBJ1-2	NA	CASSGIGTTGWSYTF	TGTGCCAGTTCGGGGATTGGGACTACAGGGTGGAGCTACACCTTC
TRBV25-1	NA	TRBJ1-4	NA	CASSGLDGNEKLFF	TGTGCCAGCAGTGGGCTGGACGGGAATGAAAAACTGTTTTTT
TRBV20-1	NA	TRBJ1-4	TRBD1	CSARPGTGAGAWEKLFF	TGCAGTGCTAGACCTGGGACAGGGGCGGGTGCATGGGAAAAACTGTTTTTT
TRBV14	many	TRBJ2-2	NA	CASSPGGYGRVAGELFF	TGTGCCAGCAGCCCAGGTGGCTACGGAAGGGTAGCCGGGGAGCTGTTTTTT
TRBV29-1	many	TRBJ1-4	NA	CSVLDTLGEKLFF	TGCAGCGTTCTAGACACCCTTGGAGAAAAACTGTTTTTT
TRBV20-1	many	TRBJ1-6	NA	CSARVADSANSPLHF	TGCAGTGCTAGAGTTGCGGACAGTGCGAATTCACCCCTCCACTTT
TRBV20-1	many	TRBJ2-1	NA	CSARLTGQANEQFF	TGCAGTGCTAGACTAACAGGGCAGGCCAATGAGCAGTTCTTC
TRBV19	NA	TRBJ2-1	TRBD2	CASSSTSGDYNEQFF	TGTGCCAGTAGTTCGACTAGCGGAGACTACAATGAGCAGTTCTTC
TRBV24-1	many	TRBJ2-6	NA	CATSDLQGTGANVLTF	TGTGCCACCAGTGATCTACAGGGTACTGGGGCCAACGTCCTGACTTTC
TRBV5-1	many	TRBJ2-1	TRBD2	CASSATSGSYNEQFF	TGCGCCAGCAGCGCTACTAGCGGGAGTTACAATGAGCAGTTCTTC
TRBV18	NA	TRBJ1-2	TRBD1	CASSPLEGTGQIGYTF	TGTGCCAGCTCACCACTAGAAGGGACAGGTCAAATCGGCTACACCTTC
TRBV12-3/TRBV12-4	many	TRBJ1-2	TRBD1	CASSINTGGGLRGYTF	TGTGCCAGCAGTATTAATACAGGGGGCGGTTTAAGGGGCTACACCTTC
TRBV6-1	many	TRBJ1-1	TRBD1	CASSLRGQLNTEAFF	TGTGCCAGCAGCCTCCGGGGACAGTTGAACACTGAAGCTTTCTTT
TRBV6-1	many	TRBJ1-1	TRBD1	CASSADRGFKMNTEAFF	TGTGCCAGCAGTGCAGACAGGGGGTTTAAAATGAACACTGAAGCTTTCTTT
TRBV20-1	NA	TRBJ1-2	NA	CSARDISPTDTSYGYTF	TGCAGTGCTAGAGATATTAGCCCGACCGACACCTCCTATGGCTACACCTTC
TRBV28	many	TRBJ2-1	TRBD2	CASSLVAGAITSSYNEQFF	TGTGCCAGCAGTTTAGTAGCGGGGGCCATAACAAGCTCCTACAATGAGCAGTTCTTC
TRBV7-9	many	TRBJ2-3	NA	CASSLGDSITDTQYF	TGTGCCAGCAGCTTAGGGGACTCCATCACAGATACGCAGTATTTT
TRBV9	many	TRBJ2-7	NA	CASSEGSGLYEQYF	TGTGCCAGCAGCGAGGGCAGCGGACTCTACGAGCAGTACTTC
TRBV12-3/TRBV12-4	many	TRBJ2-1	TRBD2	CASAPGTSIHNEQFF	TGTGCCAGCGCTCCTGGGACTAGTATCCACAATGAGCAGTTCTTC
TRBV18	few	TRBJ2-4	NA	CASSRVAETNLAKNIQYF	TGTGCCAGCTCACGGGTTGCCGAGACAAACCTAGCCAAAAACATTCAGTACTTC
TRBV7-8	NA	TRBJ1-2	TRBD1	CASSTQPRAGTAYGYTF	TGTGCCAGCAGCACACAACCAAGAGCTGGGACAGCCTATGGCTACACCTTC
TRBV7-2	few	TRBJ2-2	NA	CASSLRGGPGELFF	TGTGCCAGCAGCTTGAGAGGGGGGCCCGGGGAGCTGTTTTTT
TRBV18	NA	TRBJ2-7	TRBD1	CASSPPGQGVSSYEQYF	TGTGCCAGCTCACCACCGGGACAGGGGGTCTCATCCTACGAGCAGTACTTC